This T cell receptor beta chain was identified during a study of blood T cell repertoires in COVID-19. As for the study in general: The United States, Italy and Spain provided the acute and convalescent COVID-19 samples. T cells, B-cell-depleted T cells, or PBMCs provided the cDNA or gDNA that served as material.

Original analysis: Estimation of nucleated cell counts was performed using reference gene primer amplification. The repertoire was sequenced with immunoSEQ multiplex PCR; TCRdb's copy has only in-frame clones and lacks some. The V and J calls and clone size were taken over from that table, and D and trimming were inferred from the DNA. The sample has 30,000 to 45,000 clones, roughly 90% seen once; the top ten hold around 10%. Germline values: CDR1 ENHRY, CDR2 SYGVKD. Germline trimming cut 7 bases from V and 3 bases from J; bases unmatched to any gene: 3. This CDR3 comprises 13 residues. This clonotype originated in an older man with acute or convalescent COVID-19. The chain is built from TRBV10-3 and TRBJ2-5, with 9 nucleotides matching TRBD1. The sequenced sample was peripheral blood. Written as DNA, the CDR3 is TGTGCCATCAATCGGGACAGGGAAGAGACCCAGTACTTC. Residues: CAINRDREETQYF.